Each of the 28 T cell receptor beta chains below was sequenced from the same sample in a study of early T cells in non-severe SARS-CoV-2 infection. TCRdb ran MiXCR on the 5' RACE reads and lists one entry per CDR3 protein. The table includes about 60,000 distinct CDR3 sequences, approximately 5.6% detected once. Input material: whole blood. Receptors originate from an adult who was a healthcare worker with PCR-confirmed SARS-CoV-2 infection or an uninfected control (not recorded which).

This clonotype was seen ten or more times. The chain carries TRBV7-2 and TRBJ2-7; D is ambiguous. V lost 3 bases to trimming and J lost 3 bases, with 9 bases between them. Germline-derived CDR1 and CDR2 are SGHTA and FQGNSA. The CDR3 runs 13 residues. The CDR3 nucleotides are TGTGCCAGCAGCTTGGGCAGACACTACGAGCAGTACTTC. It encodes CASSLGRHYEQYF.

A few counts support this clonotype. The chain uses TRBV6-1 and TRBJ2-2, with 8 bases aligning to TRBD1. V lost 6 bases to trimming and J lost 3 bases; unmatched junction nucleotides: 6. The CDR3 spans 15 residues. CDR1 is MNHNS, CDR2 SASEGT, per germline. CDR3 DNA: TGTGCCAGCAGACCCAACAGGGGGGACACCGGGGAGCTGTTTTTT. Its protein product is CASRPNRGDTGELFF.

This clonotype occurred a few times. The chain carries TRBV12-3 or TRBV12-4 and TRBJ2-7; weak D call: TRBD1 (6 bases). Trimming stripped 3 bases from V and 3 bases from J, with 12 bases between. The CDR3 covers 14 residues. The CDR3 spells CASSFRGLGYEQYF. CDR3 DNA sequence: TGTGCCAGCAGTTTCAGGGGCCTAGGCTACGAGCAGTACTTC.

This clonotype was counted many times. The genes are TRBV4-1 and TRBJ2-7; 9 nucleotides match TRBD1. The germline gives CDR1 MGHRA, CDR2 YSYEKL. This CDR3 has 18 residues. J lost 5 bases, V lost 2 bases, and 16 bases had no gene match. The chain's CDR3 is CASSQSGHGTGSPHEQYF. For the CDR3, the DNA is TGCGCCAGCAGCCAATCGGGACACGGGACAGGGAGCCCCCACGAGCAGTACTTC.

This clonotype was seen a single time. This sequence joins TRBV5-1 and TRBJ2-2; 9 nucleotides agree with TRBD1. Germline V gene lookup returns CDR1 SGHRS and CDR2 YFSETQ. This CDR3 spans 15 amino acids. J was trimmed by 2 bases and V by 6 bases; bases with no gene match: 5. This CDR3 is CASKQTGGNTGELFF. Here the CDR3 DNA reads TGCGCCAGCAAGCAGACAGGGGGAAACACCGGGGAGCTGTTTTTT.

In its sample, this clonotype was seen many times. The V and J genes are TRBV4-2 and TRBJ1-2; 7 nucleotides line up with TRBD1. The junction had 8 bases not matched to a gene; V was cut back by 1 base and J by 6 bases. The CDR3 is 15 amino acids. Per germline, CDR1 LGHNA and CDR2 YNFKEQ. The CDR3 DNA reads as TGTGCCAGCAGCCAAGGTCGAGACAGGGCGGATGGCTACACCTTC. Protein sequence: CASSQGRDRADGYTF.

This clonotype was recorded at least ten times. The V gene is TRBV2, the J gene TRBJ1-1; D call uncertain. V was clipped by 6 bases and J by 4 bases, with 9 bases between them. Germline CDR1 reads SNHLY; CDR2 reads FYNNEI. The CDR3 runs to 12 residues. CDR3: CASRLTGTEAFF. DNA of the CDR3: TGTGCCAGCAGACTGACTGGCACTGAAGCTTTCTTT.

Ten or more counts support this clonotype. This chain connects TRBV24-1 to TRBJ2-3; D remains ambiguous. Germline V gene lookup returns CDR1 KGHDR and CDR2 SFDVKD. The V gene lost 4 bases and the J gene lost 2 bases, with 15 bases spanning the gap. This CDR3 contains 16 residues. The CDR3 spells CATSDRRSPNTDTQYF. CDR3 DNA sequence: TGTGCCACCAGTGACCGCAGATCACCGAACACAGATACGCAGTATTTT.

This clonotype was picked up a small number of times. The genes are TRBV12-3 or TRBV12-4 and TRBJ1-3, with 7 nucleotides matching TRBD1. The V segment lost 3 bases and the J segment 4 bases; nucleotides outside the gene matches: 0. This CDR3 has 13 amino acids. For the CDR3, the DNA is TGTGCCAGCAGTTTGGGACAGGGAAACACCATATATTTT. Protein product: CASSLGQGNTIYF.

The chain recombines TRBV19 with TRBJ2-7, with D hard to call. V shed 7 bases and J shed 5 bases, with 15 bases lying between them. The CDR3 totals 13 residues. Germline CDR1 reads LNHDA; CDR2 reads SQIVND (reference sequence). The CDR3 coding sequence is TGTGCCAGTACCCCGACACAATCCCACGAGCAGTACTTC. It encodes CASTPTQSHEQYF.

In this sample, this clonotype turned up many times. The chain uses TRBV5-1 and TRBJ1-1; TRBD1 might be the D (5 bases). Trimming removed 3 bases at V and 1 base at J, with 13 bases between. Germline V gene lookup returns CDR1 SGHRS and CDR2 YFSETQ. The length of the CDR3 is 15 residues. CDR3 protein: CASSSAGTGNTEAFF. The CDR3 DNA follows: TGCGCCAGCAGCTCGGCAGGGACGGGGAACACTGAAGCTTTCTTT.

This chain uses TRBV29-1 with TRBJ1-2, with D possibly matching TRBD1 (5 bases). V was clipped by 6 bases and J by 5 bases, with 22 bases between them. Looked up from germline, CDR1 is SQVTM and CDR2 is ANQGSEA. This CDR3 contains 15 residues. The CDR3 is CSVRDNLGGLYGYTF. CDR3 coding DNA: TGCAGCGTCCGCGATAACCTGGGGGGATTATATGGCTACACCTTC.

At least ten counts were recorded for this clonotype. This chain connects TRBV3-1 to TRBJ1-4; the match to TRBD1 covers 10 bases. The V segment lost 4 bases and the J segment 7 bases; nucleotides outside the gene matches: 6. Per germline, CDR1 LGHDT and CDR2 YNNKEL (reference sequence). The CDR3 length is 15 residues. CDR3: CASSRLGQGSEKLFF. The CDR3 bases are TGTGCCAGCAGCCGTTTGGGACAGGGGAGTGAAAAACTGTTTTTT. Based on the CDR3 plus reference TRBV3-1 and TRBJ1-4, the full variable domain is DTAVSQTPKYLVTQMGNDKSIKCEQNLGHDTMYWYKQDSKKFLKIMFSYNNKELIINETVPNRFSPKSPDKAHLNLHINSLELGDSAVYFCASSRLGQGSEKLFFGSGTQLSVL.

This clonotype showed up many times. In DNA, the CDR3 is TGTGCCAGCAGTGATAACAGGGCTCCTGGGGCCAACGTCCTGACTTTC. Its translation: CASSDNRAPGANVLTF. V is TRBV7-9 and J is TRBJ2-6, with a possible D match to TRBD1 (6 bases). The CDR3 runs 16 residues. The V end was cut by 6 bases, the J end by 2 bases, with 14 bases between. The V gene's germline CDR1 is SEHNR and CDR2 FQNEAQ (reference sequence).

The rearrangement joins TRBV7-2 to TRBJ2-7; 10 bases align to TRBD1. This CDR3 contains 18 residues. CDR1 is SGHTA and CDR2 is FQGNSA in the germline V gene. The V gene end was trimmed by 0 bases and the J gene end by 3 bases; junction bases not matched to a gene: 11. The CDR3 sequence: CASSLAPRDRGHYYEQYF. As DNA, the CDR3 is TGTGCCAGCAGCTTAGCCCCCCGGGACAGGGGTCACTACTACGAGCAGTACTTC.

This clonotype was observed at least ten times. The chain carries TRBV5-6 and TRBJ1-6; D might be TRBD1 (5 bases). The germline gives CDR1 SGHDT, CDR2 YYEEEE. Trimming left V 3 bases short and J 9 bases short, with 25 bases between. The CDR3 runs 18 residues. The CDR3 nucleotides read TGTGCCAGCAGCTCCGTGACAGCTAGCATAATATTGCCTTCACCCCTCCACTTT. Its translation: CASSSVTASIILPSPLHF.

The chain joins TRBV10-3 to TRBJ2-7, with D possibly being TRBD1 (6 bases). Per germline, CDR1 ENHRY and CDR2 SYGVKD. The CDR3 is made up of 14 amino acids. Trimming removed 2 bases from V and 6 bases from J, with 14 bases in between. Here the CDR3 reads CAISEDRQRGEQYF. The CDR3, as DNA: TGTGCCATCAGTGAGGACAGGCAAAGGGGCGAGCAGTACTTC.

This clonotype was recorded only once. This may be a read error: a much more frequent sequence differs by one nucleotide. The rearrangement uses TRBV4-2 and TRBJ2-6, with D maybe TRBD2 (6 bases). This CDR3 comprises 14 residues. In germline, CDR1 is LGHNA, CDR2 YNFKEQ. CDR3 protein: CASSQGGTTNDLTF. CDR3 sequence (DNA): TGTGCCAGCAGCCAAGGCGGGACCACCAACGACCTGACTTTC.

This clonotype has at least ten counts. This chain links TRBV25-1 with TRBJ1-5, with D unresolved. The V gene's germline CDR1 is MGHDK and CDR2 SYGVNS. Trimming pared 6 bases from V and 2 bases from J, leaving 8 bases between. There are 13 residues in the CDR3. The CDR3 DNA sequence: TGTGCCAGCAGGGGAGATGGCAATCAGCCCCAGCATTTT. Protein: CASRGDGNQPQHF.

This clonotype was counted many times. V usage is TRBV19 and J usage is TRBJ2-3; D is unclear. The CDR3 loop spans 13 amino acids. Between the trimmed V and J ends, which lost 9 bases and 1 base, there was a span of 11 bases. Germline V CDR1 and CDR2: LNHDA, SQIVND (reference sequence). This chain's CDR3 is CASRLGRTDTQYF. The CDR3 DNA sequence: TGTGCCAGCAGACTGGGTCGCACAGATACGCAGTATTTT.

This clonotype has ten or more counts. J is TRBJ2-7 and V is TRBV5-1; 7 bases fit TRBD1. The CDR3 totals 13 residues. The germline CDR1 and CDR2 sequences are SGHRS and YFSETQ. V lost 4 bases and J lost 6; bases outside the gene matches: 7. The CDR3 reads CASSSDRATEQYF. CDR3 nucleotide sequence: TGCGCCAGCAGCAGTGACAGGGCCACCGAGCAGTACTTC.

This clonotype was picked up many times. The chain joins TRBV18 to TRBJ2-1, with 10 bases lining up with TRBD2. J lost 0 bases, V lost 2 bases, and 7 bases had no gene match. This CDR3 is built from 18 residues. In germline, CDR1 is KGHSH, CDR2 LQKENI. CDR3 sequence: CASSPGTSEKSSYNEQFF. The CDR3 bases are TGTGCCAGCTCACCAGGGACTAGCGAAAAGAGCTCCTACAATGAGCAGTTCTTC.

This clonotype was seen repeatedly, ten times or more. V and J are TRBV5-4 and TRBJ1-5; D might be TRBD1 (6 bases). CDR3 length equals 13 residues. Germline CDR1 reads SGHNT; CDR2 reads YYREEE (reference sequence). The V gene lost 1 base and the J gene lost 5 bases, with 7 bases spanning the gap. CDR3: CASSLKGDQPQHF. As DNA, the CDR3 is TGTGCCAGCAGCTTGAAGGGGGATCAGCCCCAGCATTTT.

At least ten counts were recorded for this clonotype. V is TRBV12-3 or TRBV12-4 and J is TRBJ2-5, with unresolved D. The V end lost 3 bases, the J end lost 0 bases, and 2 bases lay between the germline ends. The CDR3 has 12 residues. The CDR3 sequence: CASSFNQETQYF. The CDR3 DNA reads as TGTGCCAGCAGTTTTAACCAAGAGACCCAGTACTTC.

In its sample, this clonotype was seen many times. The rearrangement joins TRBV5-5 to TRBJ1-5, with TRBD1 matching 7 bases. The CDR3 has 19 residues. The V and J ends lost 1 base and 6 bases, in that order; junction bases with no gene match: 19. Germline loops: CDR1 SGHKS, CDR2 YYEKEE (reference sequence). In DNA form, the CDR3 reads TGTGCCAGCAGCTTGAGGCTAGAGGGGGCGTCCTCGAGGGTTCAGCCCCAGCATTTT. This gives the protein CASSLRLEGASSRVQPQHF.

At least ten counts were recorded for this clonotype. The chain combines TRBV6-5 with TRBJ2-5; either TRBD1 or TRBD2 may supply D (6 bases each). The CDR3 contains 14 residues. CDR1 MNHEY and CDR2 SVGAGI come from the germline V gene. Trimming took off 7 bases at V and 7 bases at J, with 19 bases between the two ends. The CDR3 coding sequence is TGTGCCAGCATCAAACCCGGAGGAGGGGGGACCCAGTACTTC. Its protein is CASIKPGGGGTQYF.

This clonotype was seen many times. This sequence joins TRBV3-1 and TRBJ2-5, with D unclear. The CDR3 has 11 amino acids. Trimming took off 3 bases at V and 5 bases at J, with 4 bases between the two ends. Germline V gene sequence: CDR1 LGHDT, CDR2 YNNKEL (reference sequence). As DNA, the CDR3 is TGTGCCAGCAGCCAGATGGAGACCCAGTACTTC. Encoded protein: CASSQMETQYF.

CDR3 DNA sequence: TGTGCCAGCAGTCCAACCTGGGATGGGACTGAAGCTTTCTTT. Protein: CASSPTWDGTEAFF. The gene calls are TRBV6-4 and TRBJ1-1; no definite D call. The germline V and J ends were trimmed by 5 bases and 5 bases, with 15 bases remaining between them. CDR1 is MRHNA and CDR2 is SNTAGT in the germline V gene. The CDR3 is 14 amino acids.